This T cell receptor (beta chain) was sequenced for a study of blood T cell repertoires in COVID-19. Here immunoSEQ multiplex PCR was the method, and the copy in TCRdb shows in-frame clones only, minus some. The table shows about 36,000 clones, with around three quarters occurring only once. Germline V CDR1 and CDR2: LGHDT, YNNKEL (reference sequence). CDR3 length: 16 residues. J lost 4 bases, V lost 4 bases, and 8 bases had no gene match. The sequence came from a man in his 60s with active COVID-19. This chain connects TRBV3-1 (or the pseudogene TRBV3-2) to TRBJ1-2, with 11 bases lining up with TRBD1. The sample taken for sequencing was peripheral blood. The CDR3 nucleotides are TGTGCCAGCAGCCCGGGACAGGGGGGGATTAGCTATGGCTACACCTTC. This translates into CASSPGQGGISYGYTF.